This record looks at one T cell receptor beta chain sequence and its context. This clone was counted many times. It lacks a known antigen. Nothing much larger sits one base from this clone, and base qualities are not available. A single peripheral blood draw of around 120 mL on average was collected from each donor into heparinised tubes. A BD FACSAria II was used to sort naive, central memory, regulatory and stem cell-like memory CD4+ T cells with a panel that included CD45RO, CCR7, CD25, CD127, CD95 and CD27. Purity was above 95% for every sorted population. Right away, PBMCs were isolated by Lymphoprep density gradient centrifugation and were stained directly, with no culture step. To minimize batch effects, samples were stained and sorted in pairs, one healthy donor with one patient per experiment. The entry originates in a study of beta chain features in type 1 diabetes (dated by TCRdb to 2016 to 2019). Concerning the study at large: Mean age, gender distribution, total cell number and subset yield were not different between patients and healthy donors. A total of 90 million to 130 million sorted cells were examined across all samples, and a strong correlation was observed between cell number per subset and RNA yield. In the study, TCRB repertoires of sorted circulating CD4+ T cell subsets from recently diagnosed type 1 diabetes patients were compared with those of matched healthy donors. Whereas all 30 or so donors provided naive and central memory subsets, regulatory and stem cell-like memory subsets were isolated from just 8 patients and about 8 healthy donors.

Overall study results and their limits: Because the HLA sub-analyses included only small numbers of individuals, any influence of HLA type on TCRB rearrangement was left unresolved. At VDJ recombination sites, patients with type 1 diabetes made fewer insertions and deleted more nucleotides, a pattern implying thymic rearrangement abnormalities. Sequencing cDNA rather than genomic DNA could over-represent highly expressing activated cells, although activation and CD3 levels did not differ between groups. Shorter templates might be favored by PCR, yet because patient and control samples were amplified and corrected together, any such skew would affect both groups equally. In all four CD4+ subsets, TCRB CDR3 length was moderately but significantly shorter in type 1 diabetes patients. Naive, central memory and regulatory TCRB repertoires appeared more similar among patients than among healthy donors.

All of the isolated RNA was reverse transcribed with the High Capacity cDNA Reverse Transcription Kit, so expressed TCRB transcripts were sequenced. Deep immunoSEQ sequencing was performed on naive, central memory and regulatory T cell samples, with an average of roughly 4 million total reads per sample. Sorted cells were lysed in RLT buffer, and RNA was extracted using DNase-treated RNeasy Micro or Mini kits according to cell number. To prevent cross-contamination, each cell subset was processed individually, whereas patient and healthy donor samples were processed jointly. TCRB sequences were amplified from cDNA with the immunoSEQ multiplex PCR, producing 87-bp fragments spanning the CDR3 region. Sequencing of the amplicons was done on the Illumina HiSeq platform. The original methods were these. PCR bias was computationally corrected using synthetic template baselines, reads within Hamming distance 2 were collapsed, and singletons that could not be merged were discarded. Reads were aligned to IMGT to assign V, D and J genes, CDR3 length, and insertions or deletions at six rearrangement sites. Within each subset, clonotype counts were normalized to the number of sorted cells before true diversity and Gini coefficients were calculated with the tcR R package. Repertoire sharing was quantified using the overlap coefficient calculated on TCRB nucleotide sequences. This immuneACCESS table, as held by TCRdb, lists in-frame sequences with V and J called but not all clones. Of the missing ones, under half trace to an unresolved V gene in checked studies; the others have no known cause. V and J calls and clone size are as listed in that table; D and trimming were resolved from the DNA. The sample data list 300,000 or so clones, and 6.5% to 10% of these were observed just once. The ten top clones hold approximately 0.44% of the sample.

From the germline V gene, CDR1 is SGDLS and CDR2 is YYNGEE. V sheds 0 bases and J sheds 1 base, leaving 9 bases between their ends. The CDR3 measures 15 amino acids from cysteine to phenylalanine. The DNA shown is the 45-base CDR3, in frame from base 1. The sequence links TRBV9 to TRBJ2-3; TRBD1 is a weak D gene call, 6 bases matching. The sequence was collected from a young woman in good health. The sequencing input was central memory CD4+ T cells from blood. The CDR3 in this case is CASSVAPGGTDTQYF. The nucleotide sequence is TGTGCCAGCAGCGTAGCGCCAGGGGGCACAGATACGCAGTATTTT.